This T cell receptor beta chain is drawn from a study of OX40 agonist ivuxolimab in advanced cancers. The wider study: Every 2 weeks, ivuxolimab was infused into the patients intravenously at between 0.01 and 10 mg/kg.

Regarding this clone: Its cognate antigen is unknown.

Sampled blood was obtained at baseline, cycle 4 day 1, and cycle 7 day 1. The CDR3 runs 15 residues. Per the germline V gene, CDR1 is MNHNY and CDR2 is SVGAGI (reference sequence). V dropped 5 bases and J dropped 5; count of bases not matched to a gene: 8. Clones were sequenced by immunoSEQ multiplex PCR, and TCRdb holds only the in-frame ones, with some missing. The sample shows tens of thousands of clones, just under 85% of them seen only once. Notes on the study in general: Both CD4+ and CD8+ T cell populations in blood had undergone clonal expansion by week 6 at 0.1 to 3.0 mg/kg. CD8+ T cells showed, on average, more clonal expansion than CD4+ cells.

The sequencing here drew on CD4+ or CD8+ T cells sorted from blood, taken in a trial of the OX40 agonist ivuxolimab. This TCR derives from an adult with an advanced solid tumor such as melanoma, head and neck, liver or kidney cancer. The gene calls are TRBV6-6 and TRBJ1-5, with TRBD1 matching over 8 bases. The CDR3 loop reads CASSMNTQGDQPQHF. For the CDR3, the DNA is TGTGCCAGCAGTATGAATACACAGGGGGATCAGCCCCAGCATTTT.